The next 21 T cell receptor beta chains were all read from a single sample in a study of T cell responses to AZD1222 COVID-19 vaccine. TCRdb's copy holds only in-frame clones and misses some; the assay was immunoSEQ multiplex PCR. The sample records about 120,000 clones, around nine tenths being singletons. The material was peripheral blood, obtained on day 0 of AZD1222 vaccination. All receptors derive from an adult in good health.

This chain uses TRBV4-3 with TRBJ1-1, with D perhaps matching TRBD1 (5 bases). This CDR3 has 16 amino acids. The germline V and J ends were trimmed by 0 bases and 4 bases, with 15 bases remaining between them. Per germline, CDR1 LGHNA and CDR2 YSLEER. The CDR3 region has the DNA TGCGCCAGCAGCCAAGAAGGGGCGGGGTGGGGCACTGAAGCTTTCTTT. It codes for CASSQEGAGWGTEAFF.

This clone was observed a single time. This chain joins TRBV5-4 and TRBJ2-7; 9 bases match TRBD1. Per germline, CDR1 SGHNT and CDR2 YYREEE (reference sequence). The trim removed 1 base at V and 4 bases at J, leaving 6 bases unmatched. CDR3 length: 15 amino acids. CDR3: CASSLPGQGVYEQYF. CDR3 nucleotides: TGTGCCAGCAGCTTGCCGGGACAGGGAGTTTACGAGCAGTACTTC. The whole variable domain, filled in from reference TRBV5-4 and TRBJ2-7, reads ETGVTQSPTHLIKTRGQQVTLRCSSQSGHNTVSWYQQALGQGPQFIFQYYREEENGRGNFPPRFSGLQFPNYSSELNVNALELDDSALYLCASSLPGQGVYEQYFGPGTRLTVT.

This chain joins TRBV15 and TRBJ1-5; D not certain. Germline V lookup: CDR1 LNHNV, CDR2 YYDKDF (reference sequence). This CDR3 region has 14 residues. Trimming removed 1 base at V and 1 base at J, with 5 bases between. This CDR3 reads CATSRVGSNQPQHF. In nucleotides, the CDR3 is TGTGCCACCAGCAGAGTAGGGAGCAATCAGCCCCAGCATTTT.

The chain has TRBV7-2 and TRBJ2-3; 9 positions match TRBD2. Unmatched junction bases numbered 10, after V lost 4 bases and J lost 5 bases. Germline V CDR1 and CDR2: SGHTA, FQGNSA. The CDR3 loop spans 16 amino acids. In DNA, the CDR3 is TGTGCCAGCAGCTCCCGGTTAGCGGGAGTCCTAGATACGCAGTATTTT. Amino acids: CASSSRLAGVLDTQYF.

The chain recombines TRBV19 with TRBJ1-2; tentative D call: TRBD1 (5 bases). Trimming shortened V by 9 bases and J by 8 bases, and 22 bases separated the two germline ends. The germline gives CDR1 LNHDA, CDR2 SQIVND (reference sequence). The CDR3 consists of 14 residues. CDR3 nucleotide sequence: TGTGCCAGCACACGGGACTCCGGGACTTTCGGCTACACCTTC. Translating it yields CASTRDSGTFGYTF.

The chain combines TRBV3-1 (or the pseudogene TRBV3-2) with TRBJ2-1, with a tentative D call TRBD2 (5 bases). CDR1 and CDR2 (germline): LGHDT, YNNKEL (reference sequence). The CDR3 has 13 amino acids. V lost 4 bases and J 4 bases, leaving 8 bases between the germline ends. The CDR3 DNA reads as TGTGCCAGCAGCCCGGGAATTTACAATGAGCAGTTCTTC. Translating gives CASSPGIYNEQFF.

The V and J genes are TRBV27 and TRBJ1-2; 8 bases map to TRBD1. Per the germline V gene, CDR1 is MNHEY and CDR2 is SMNVEV (reference sequence). V lost 6 bases, J lost 8 bases, and 8 bases stayed unmatched. The length of the CDR3 is 13 residues. The CDR3 DNA reads TGTGCCAGCAGCGGACAGGGAGCGTGGGGCTACACCTTC. The encoded protein is CASSGQGAWGYTF.

The V call is TRBV11-2, the J call TRBJ2-5; TRBD2 might be the D (5 bases). The CDR3 covers 13 residues. Between the trimmed V and J ends, which lost 1 base and 5 bases, there was a span of 8 bases. Germline V CDR1 and CDR2: SGHAT, FQNNGV. CDR3 sequence reads: CASSLVGGETQYF. CDR3 DNA: TGTGCCAGCAGCTTAGTGGGCGGGGAGACCCAGTACTTC.

The CDR3 is CASSHRYYEQYF. The CDR3 region has the DNA TGTGCCAGCAGCCATCGCTACTACGAGCAGTACTTC. The chain combines TRBV5-4 with TRBJ2-7; D is ambiguous. V lost 4 bases and J 3 bases, leaving 8 bases between the germline ends. This CDR3 region has 12 residues. Germline V gives CDR1 SGHNT, CDR2 YYREEE (reference sequence).

The chain carries TRBV9 and TRBJ1-1; D might be TRBD1 (5 bases). CDR1 is SGDLS and CDR2 is YYNGEE in the germline V gene. Between the trimmed V and J ends, which lost 0 bases and 3 bases, there was a span of 15 bases. CDR3 length: 16 amino acids. The CDR3 DNA follows: TGTGCCAGCAGCGTAGTACAGGTCGAAGAACACACTGAAGCTTTCTTT. Its translation: CASSVVQVEEHTEAFF. The full variable domain, with the rest looked up from reference TRBV9 and TRBJ1-1, is DSGVTQTPKHLITATGQRVTLRCSPRSGDLSVYWYQQSLDQGLQFLIQYYNGEERAKGNILERFSAQQFPDLHSELNLSSLELGDSALYFCASSVVQVEEHTEAFFGQGTRLTVV.

The chain carries TRBV19 and TRBJ1-1, with D unclear. The CDR3 length is 14 residues. V was trimmed by 6 bases and J by 0 bases, leaving 11 bases between them. Per the germline V gene, CDR1 is LNHDA and CDR2 is SQIVND (reference sequence). The chain's CDR3 is CASRAALMNTEAFF. CDR3 coding DNA: TGTGCCAGTAGAGCAGCCTTAATGAACACTGAAGCTTTCTTT.

The chain combines TRBV11-2 with TRBJ2-7; 7 bases align to TRBD1. Trimming removed 4 bases from V and 4 bases from J; junction bases left unmatched: 13. Germline lookup yields CDR1 SGHAT and CDR2 FQNNGV. This CDR3 is 16 amino acids long. The CDR3 coding sequence is TGTGCCAGCAGCTCCTCAAAAGCGACAGGGAGTTACGAGCAGTACTTC. Its translation is CASSSSKATGSYEQYF.

This clone was picked up a small number of times. The chain links TRBV7-9 to TRBJ2-7, with 7 positions matching TRBD1. The V and J ends lost 5 bases and 5 bases, in that order; junction bases with no gene match: 12. Germline CDR1 SEHNR, CDR2 FQNEAQ (reference sequence). The CDR3 consists of 15 residues. DNA of the CDR3: TGTGCCAGCAGCCCGAATAGGGGGCGCATAAACGAGCAGTACTTC. Translating gives CASSPNRGRINEQYF.

Written as DNA, the CDR3 is TGTGCCAGCAGAAAAGACAGGGGGAGAACCGGGGAGCTGTTTTTT. It translates to CASRKDRGRTGELFF. The rearrangement uses TRBV6-5 and TRBJ2-2; TRBD1 matches at 9 bases. The CDR3 runs to 15 residues. Germline V lookup: CDR1 MNHEY, CDR2 SVGAGI. Losses at the gene ends were 6 bases for V and 5 bases for J; bases not matched to a gene: 7.

The chain links TRBV30 to TRBJ1-4; D is perhaps TRBD1 (5 bases). The CDR3 runs 14 residues. V gave up 8 bases and J gave up 7 bases, with 20 bases separating them. Germline assignment: CDR1 GTSNPN and CDR2 SVGIG (reference sequence). CDR3 nucleotides: TGTGCCCGTTCCTCGGGGCCGGTAGGTGAAAAACTGTTTTTT. Encoded protein: CARSSGPVGEKLFF. Combining the CDR3 with reference TRBV30 and TRBJ1-4 gives the whole variable domain SQTIHQWPATLVQPVGSPLSLECTVEGTSNPNLYWYRQAAGRGLQLLFYSVGIGQISSEVPQNLSASRPQDRQFILSSKKLLLSDSGFYLCARSSGPVGEKLFFGSGTQLSVL.

This chain connects TRBV29-1 to TRBJ2-2, with D uncertain. V lost 4 bases and J 5 bases, leaving 5 bases between the germline ends. Per the germline V gene, CDR1 is SQVTM and CDR2 is ANQGSEA. The CDR3 loop spans 11 amino acids. This CDR3 reads CSVVGTGELFF. The DNA of the CDR3 is TGCAGCGTTGTGGGTACCGGGGAGCTGTTTTTT.

This clone was seen only once. This sample includes further DNA sequences coding for the same CDR3. The chain combines TRBV3-1 (or the pseudogene TRBV3-2) with TRBJ1-1, with no clear D. The length of the CDR3 is 13 residues. V gave up 1 base and J gave up 3 bases, with 6 bases separating them. Germline V lookup: CDR1 LGHDT, CDR2 YNNKEL (reference sequence). The CDR3, as DNA: TGTGCCAGCAGCCAAGGGACGGACACTGAAGCTTTCTTT. Protein product: CASSQGTDTEAFF.

This clone was seen just once. The chain has TRBV27 and TRBJ1-2; D call uncertain. This CDR3 has 13 residues. From germline, CDR1 is MNHEY and CDR2 SMNVEV (reference sequence). With 5 bases removed from V and 4 bases from J, the gap between germline ends came to 11 bases. CDR3 sequence reads: CASSTTVGYGYTF. The DNA for the CDR3 is TGTGCCAGCAGTACAACCGTCGGCTATGGCTACACCTTC.

The genes are TRBV2 and TRBJ2-3; D gene ambiguous. Germline lookup yields CDR1 SNHLY and CDR2 FYNNEI. Trimming removed 1 base at V and 2 bases at J, with 7 bases between. The CDR3 has 14 residues. CDR3 in amino acids: CASSEDGSTDTQYF. The CDR3 DNA reads as TGTGCCAGCAGTGAAGACGGCTCCACAGATACGCAGTATTTT.

The chain is built from TRBV29-1 and TRBJ1-1; D perhaps matches TRBD1 (5 bases). The ends were cut back, 7 bases at V and 2 bases at J, with 17 bases in the middle. In germline, CDR1 is SQVTM, CDR2 ANQGSEA. The CDR3 is made up of 14 amino acids. The chain's CDR3 is CSAEGPGVNTEAFF. The CDR3 region has the DNA TGCAGCGCTGAGGGGCCTGGGGTAAACACTGAAGCTTTCTTT.

The genes are TRBV6-1 and TRBJ1-5; D is perhaps TRBD1 (6 bases). Per the germline V gene, CDR1 is MNHNS and CDR2 is SASEGT. V was cut by 0 bases and J by 5 bases, with 11 bases left in between. The CDR3 covers 15 residues. In DNA form, the CDR3 reads TGTGCCAGCAGTGAAGCACTCAGGGGAGATCAGCCCCAGCATTTT. It codes for CASSEALRGDQPQHF.